This TCR beta chain was found in a study of blood T cell repertoires in COVID-19. Study details: Material from acute and convalescent COVID-19 was sourced from the United States, Italy and Spain.

Authors' analysis steps: Estimation of nucleated cell counts relied on the amplification of reference gene primers. Assay used: immunoSEQ multiplex PCR; TCRdb lists only in-frame clones, some missing. V, J and clone size are taken as reported in that table, and D and trimming were inferred from the DNA itself. The repertoire has approximately 210,000 clones, 65% to 90% of them found once; the top ten carry 4.5% to 5.5%. Germline V lookup: CDR1 SGHTA, CDR2 FQGNSA. There are 15 residues in the CDR3. V was shortened by 1 base and J by 3 bases, with 10 bases between the two germline ends. Specimen: peripheral blood. This TCR was sampled from a human donor in a cohort sampled during active COVID-19. The chain uses TRBV7-2 and TRBJ2-1, with D possibly TRBD1 on 7 matching bases. The CDR3 coding sequence is TGTGCCAGCAGCTTAGGCGGGACAGTCTACAATGAGCAGTTCTTC. This gives the protein CASSLGGTVYNEQFF.